Sequencing of this T cell receptor beta chain was carried out in a study of T cell repertoires in cytomegalovirus infection. Study-level points and caveats: Clonotypes of TCR beta that were HLA-C-restricted and CMV-specific dominated the ex vivo response.

Germline assignment: CDR1 MGHRA and CDR2 YSYEKL. CDR3 length: 15 residues. V lost 0 bases to trimming and J lost 5 bases, with 13 bases between them. This clonotype was observed a handful of times. Its target is unknown. TCRdb analysed the reads with MiXCR anew, one entry per CDR3 protein. This sample has roughly 78,000 distinct CDR3 sequences, with 35% to 50% found just once. This sequence was found in a human donor in good health (CMV status not recorded). Some clones in this sample may be carry-over from other donors' samples. V usage is TRBV4-1 and J usage is TRBJ2-5; TRBD1 is a possible D gene (6 bases). The starting material was CD8+ T cells from cultured PBMCs, obtained from culture after CMV antigen stimulation. CDR3 DNA sequence: TGCGCCAGCAGCCAAGAGTGGGGGCCCGGGGAGACCCAGTACTTC. Encoded protein: CASSQEWGPGETQYF.